This TCR beta chain was identified during a study of T cells after yellow fever vaccination. V gave up 6 bases and J gave up 5 bases; unmatched junction bases: 9. CDR1 DFQATT and CDR2 SNEGSKA come from the germline V gene (reference sequence). The CDR3 length is 13 residues. A single record per CDR3 protein comes from TCRdb applying MiXCR to the 5' RACE reads. The sample carries a few hundred thousand distinct CDR3 sequences, roughly 8.7% recorded once. This clonotype has a handful of counts. Its specificity is not known. Study results and limitations: Subsequent to the booster, the majority of primary-vaccination clones reappeared (roughly 95% CD4, approximately 90% CD8). Any FACS-sorted repertoire could hold abundant clonotypes that contaminate it from the bulk population.

The chain recombines TRBV20-1 with TRBJ2-5; 7 bases agree with TRBD1. This clonotype was sampled from a man aged 18-30 years who received the YFV17D yellow fever vaccine. Sample: CD4+ T cells sorted from PBMCs, taken 5 days after the yellow fever booster vaccination. The CDR3 DNA follows: TGCAGTGCAAGTGACAGGGTTTGGGAGACCCAGTACTTC. This encodes CSASDRVWETQYF.